Described below is a single T cell receptor (beta chain) sequence and its context. The sample comes from a study of blood T cell repertoires in COVID-19. As for the study in general: T cells, B-cell-depleted T cells, or PBMCs provided the cDNA or gDNA that served as material.

Authors' analysis steps: Estimated nucleated cell counts came from reference gene primer amplification. Assay: immunoSEQ multiplex PCR; the TCRdb copy retains only in-frame clones and omits some. The DNA gave D and trimming, while V, J and clone size come from that table. The data hold about 220,000 clones, with 70% to 90% observed a single time. V was pared by 0 bases and J by 2 bases, with 11 bases between. Per the germline V gene, CDR1 is MGHRA and CDR2 is YSYEKL. The CDR3 is 15 amino acids. J is TRBJ2-7 and V is TRBV4-1, with D perhaps TRBD2 (5 bases). Sequenced input: peripheral blood. The receptor comes from a human donor in a cohort sampled during active COVID-19. The CDR3 reads CASSQELGETYEQYF. In DNA, the CDR3 is TGCGCCAGCAGCCAAGAACTAGGAGAGACCTACGAGCAGTACTTC.